The sequence of this T cell receptor beta chain was determined in a study of vaccination and CD4 T cells after COVID-19. In the study overall: The stimulating agents, overlapping spike peptides, came from SARS-CoV-2, HCoV-NL63, HCoV-OC43 and HCoV-229E.

This clonotype was counted between two and nine times. As yet, its antigen is unknown. This CDR3 spans 15 amino acids. The germline CDR1 and CDR2 sequences are MNHEY and SVGEGT. V was clipped by 5 bases and J by 4 bases; unmatched bases: 7. CD4+ T cells that had been cultured provided DNA sequenced with the Oncomine TCR Beta short-read assay. MiXCR, run by TCRdb on the PCR reads, gives a single entry per CDR3 protein. The sample lists some 12,000 distinct CDR3 sequences; roughly 68% were seen once. Treatment: approximately 10-day PBMC culture with coronavirus spike peptide pools or control peptides (ViraFEST assay).

The TCR originated in a human donor who had recovered from COVID-19. This sample comprised CD4+ T cells from blood, cultured in vitro, obtained before SARS-CoV-2 vaccination. V is TRBV6-2 or TRBV6-3 and J is TRBJ1-5; 8 nucleotides line up with TRBD1. The CDR3 sequence is CASSNPTGANQPQHF. The CDR3 nucleotides are TGTGCCAGCAGTAACCCGACAGGGGCGAATCAGCCCCAGCATTTT.